These 14 T cell receptor beta chains were sequenced from one sample in a study of cytomegalovirus exposure and HLA in healthy donors. 13 Jbeta primers and 60 Vbeta primers were used for the PCR. Profiling relied on immunoSEQ multiplex PCR, and the TCRdb table lists in-frame clones only, not all of them. The listing contains about 51,000 clones. Material for sequencing was PBMCs. The receptors originated from a man between 35 and 55 years old in good health and CMV-seropositive.

The chain couples TRBV7-6 to TRBJ2-1; 9 bases fit TRBD2. Germline values: CDR1 SGHVS, CDR2 FNYEAQ. The CDR3 totals 15 residues. V lost 5 bases to trimming and J lost 2 bases; unmatched junction nucleotides: 4. CDR3 DNA: TGTGCCAGCAGCAATCTAGCGGGGCCCTACAATGAGCAGTTCTTC. This translates into CASSNLAGPYNEQFF.

V is TRBV7-2 and J is TRBJ1-1, with 9 bases identical to TRBD1. There are 13 residues in the CDR3. J lost 11 bases, V lost 4 bases, and 8 bases had no gene match. From germline, CDR1 is SGHTA and CDR2 FQGNSA. In nucleotides, the CDR3 is TGTGCCAGCAGCTGGGACAGGGCGGGAGAGGCTTTCTTT. It yields the protein CASSWDRAGEAFF.

The CDR3 reads CASSFTRGQKYEQYF. The CDR3 DNA reads as TGTGCCAGTAGTTTCACCAGGGGGCAAAAATACGAGCAGTACTTC. This chain links TRBV19 with TRBJ2-7, with 8 bases fitting TRBD1. V shed 5 bases, J shed 4 bases, and the junction held 10 bases outside the gene matches. The CDR3 runs 15 residues. Per germline, CDR1 LNHDA and CDR2 SQIVND (reference sequence). Full variable domain (missing parts from reference TRBV19 and TRBJ2-7): DGGITQSPKYLFRKEGQNVTLSCEQNLNHDAMYWYRQDPGQGLRLIYYSQIVNDFQKGDIAEGYSVSREKKESFPLTVTSAQKNPTAFYLCASSFTRGQKYEQYFGPGTRLTVT.

The rearrangement uses TRBV27 and TRBJ2-1; maybe TRBD2 (6 bases). Trimming cost V 4 bases and J 9 bases, with 10 bases left between them. In germline, CDR1 is MNHEY, CDR2 SMNVEV (reference sequence). The CDR3 is 12 amino acids. The CDR3 sequence: CASSSGVGEQFF. The CDR3, as DNA: TGTGCCAGCAGTTCGGGGGTGGGTGAGCAGTTCTTC.

The chain recombines TRBV19 with TRBJ1-1; D gene ambiguous. With 6 bases removed from V and 0 bases from J, the gap between germline ends came to 8 bases. CDR1 and CDR2 (germline): LNHDA, SQIVND (reference sequence). The CDR3 extends over 13 amino acids. CDR3 nucleotide sequence: TGTGCCAGTAGGTTCCAATTGAACACTGAAGCTTTCTTT. Amino acids: CASRFQLNTEAFF. The full variable domain, its missing parts supplied by reference TRBV19 and TRBJ1-1, is DGGITQSPKYLFRKEGQNVTLSCEQNLNHDAMYWYRQDPGQGLRLIYYSQIVNDFQKGDIAEGYSVSREKKESFPLTVTSAQKNPTAFYLCASRFQLNTEAFFGQGTRLTVV.

The V call is TRBV18, the J call TRBJ2-2; 12 bases agree with TRBD2. CDR3 length: 18 residues. Looked up from germline, CDR1 is KGHSH and CDR2 is LQKENI. Trimming cost V 0 bases and J 5 bases; bases outside gene matches: 7. CDR3 loop: CASSPPGVGLAGTGELFF. The CDR3 nucleotides are TGTGCCAGCTCACCACCCGGCGTAGGACTAGCGGGAACCGGGGAGCTGTTTTTT.

The rearrangement joins TRBV4-1 to TRBJ2-1; 8 bases agree with TRBD2. Germline CDR1 MGHRA, CDR2 YSYEKL. Unmatched junction bases numbered 3, after V lost 1 base and J lost 4 bases. This CDR3 is built from 15 residues. CDR3 loop: CASSQAAGEYNEQFF. CDR3 DNA: TGCGCCAGCAGCCAAGCAGCGGGGGAATACAATGAGCAGTTCTTC.

The V and J genes are TRBV30 and TRBJ1-4, with TRBD1 matching over 11 bases. CDR1 and CDR2 from the germline V gene are GTSNPN and SVGIG (reference sequence). J gave up 2 bases and V 2 bases, and 10 bases lay outside the gene matches. CDR3 length: 18 amino acids. The CDR3 region is CAWSLTRTGGATNEKLFF. DNA for the CDR3: TGTGCCTGGAGTCTAACGAGGACAGGGGGCGCGACTAATGAAAAACTGTTTTTT.

V is TRBV9 and J is TRBJ1-1; D call uncertain. Looked up from germline, CDR1 is SGDLS and CDR2 is YYNGEE. The V end lost 4 bases, the J end lost 4 bases, and 17 bases lay between the germline ends. The CDR3 length is 15 residues. The CDR3 is CASSPRGGGSTEAFF. As DNA, the CDR3 is TGTGCCAGCAGCCCCCGTGGCGGTGGGTCCACTGAAGCTTTCTTT.

V gene TRBV5-6 combines with J gene TRBJ2-2, with 7 bases that match TRBD1. CDR1 and CDR2 (germline): SGHDT, YYEEEE. Unmatched junction bases numbered 3, after V lost 3 bases and J lost 1 base. The CDR3 is made up of 15 amino acids. The DNA of the CDR3 is TGTGCCAGCAGCTCAGGGGACAGGAACACCGGGGAGCTGTTTTTT. Translating it yields CASSSGDRNTGELFF.

The V call is TRBV18, the J call TRBJ1-4; D remains unclear. V lost 6 bases and J 6 bases, leaving 14 bases between the germline ends. The V gene's germline CDR1 is KGHSH and CDR2 LQKENI. The length of the CDR3 is 14 residues. CDR3: CASSPLREDEKLFF. The DNA for the CDR3 is TGTGCCAGCTCCCCTCTCCGGGAGGATGAAAAACTGTTTTTT.

The chain recombines TRBV9 with TRBJ2-7; weak D call: TRBD1 (5 bases). This CDR3 has 14 residues. CDR1 is SGDLS, CDR2 YYNGEE, per germline. V lost 0 bases, J lost 7 bases, and 14 bases lay in between. The CDR3 DNA follows: TGTGCCAGCAGCGTAGGGACAAAGGCTACGGAGCAGTACTTC. It encodes CASSVGTKATEQYF.

The chain uses TRBV4-2 and TRBJ1-1, with TRBD1 matching over 8 bases. CDR3 length equals 15 residues. The ends lost 0 bases at V and 5 bases at J; junction bases unmatched: 5. Germline assignment: CDR1 LGHNA and CDR2 YNFKEQ. The DNA for the CDR3 is TGTGCCAGCAGCCAAGACAGGGGGCGAAATACTGAAGCTTTCTTT. Its protein product is CASSQDRGRNTEAFF.

The genes are TRBV30 and TRBJ1-6, with 10 nucleotides matching TRBD1. With 1 base clipped from V and 10 bases from J, the junction kept 4 bases outside the gene matches. This CDR3 contains 14 residues. Germline CDR1 is GTSNPN and CDR2 is SVGIG (reference sequence). CDR3 sequence (DNA): TGTGCCTGGAGTGGGGACAGGGGTGGATCACCCCTCCACTTT. Its protein is CAWSGDRGGSPLHF.